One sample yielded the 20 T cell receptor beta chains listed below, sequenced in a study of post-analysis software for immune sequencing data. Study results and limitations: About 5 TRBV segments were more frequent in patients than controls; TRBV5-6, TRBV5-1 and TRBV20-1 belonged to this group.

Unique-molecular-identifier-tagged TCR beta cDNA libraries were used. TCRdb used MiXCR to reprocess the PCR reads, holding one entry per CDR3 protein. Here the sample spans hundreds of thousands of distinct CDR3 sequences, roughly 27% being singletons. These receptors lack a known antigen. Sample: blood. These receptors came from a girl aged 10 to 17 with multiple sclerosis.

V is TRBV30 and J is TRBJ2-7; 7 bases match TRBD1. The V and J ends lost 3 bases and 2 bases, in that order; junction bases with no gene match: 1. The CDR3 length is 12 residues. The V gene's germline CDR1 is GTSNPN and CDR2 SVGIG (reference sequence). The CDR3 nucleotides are TGTGCCTGGAGGACAGGGACCTACGAGCAGTACTTC. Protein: CAWRTGTYEQYF.

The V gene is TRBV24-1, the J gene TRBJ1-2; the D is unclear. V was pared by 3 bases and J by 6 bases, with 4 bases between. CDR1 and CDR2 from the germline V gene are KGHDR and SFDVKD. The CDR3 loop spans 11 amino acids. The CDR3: CATSDRDGYTF. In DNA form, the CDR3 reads TGTGCCACCAGTGATAGGGATGGCTACACCTTC.

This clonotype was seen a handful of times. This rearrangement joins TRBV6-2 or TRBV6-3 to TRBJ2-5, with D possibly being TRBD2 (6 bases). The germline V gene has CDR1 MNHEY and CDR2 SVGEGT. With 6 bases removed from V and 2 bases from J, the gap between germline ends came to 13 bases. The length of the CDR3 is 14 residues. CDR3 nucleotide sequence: TGTGCCAGCAGCCAGATAGCGGTACAAGAGACCCAGTACTTC. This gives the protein CASSQIAVQETQYF.

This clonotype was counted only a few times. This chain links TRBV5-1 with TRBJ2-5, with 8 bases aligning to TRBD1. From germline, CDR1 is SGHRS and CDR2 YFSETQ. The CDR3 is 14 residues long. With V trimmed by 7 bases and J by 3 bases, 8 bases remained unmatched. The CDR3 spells CASWTGYREETQYF. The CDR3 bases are TGCGCCAGCTGGACAGGGTATAGGGAAGAGACCCAGTACTTC.

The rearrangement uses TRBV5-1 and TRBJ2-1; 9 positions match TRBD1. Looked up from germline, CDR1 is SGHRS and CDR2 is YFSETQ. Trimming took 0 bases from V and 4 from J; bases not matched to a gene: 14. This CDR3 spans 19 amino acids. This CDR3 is CASSLAGQGRVSLYNEQFF. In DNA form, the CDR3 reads TGCGCCAGCAGCTTGGCGGGACAGGGCCGGGTATCGCTATACAATGAGCAGTTCTTC.

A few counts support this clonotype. CDR3 in DNA: TGTGCCAGCAACCTCCTTAGCGGGAGTACGCAGTATTTT. The encoded protein is CASNLLSGSTQYF. The chain recombines TRBV9 with TRBJ2-3, with 9 bases matching TRBD2. The CDR3 is 13 residues long. CDR1 is SGDLS, CDR2 YYNGEE, per germline. The J segment lost 8 bases and the V segment lost 6 bases, leaving 7 bases of the junction unmatched.

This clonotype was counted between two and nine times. The CDR3 nucleotides are TGCGCCAGCAGTGACTCATATACAGCCCAAGAGACCCAGTACTTC. Translating gives CASSDSYTAQETQYF. V and J are TRBV10-1 and TRBJ2-5; D gene unclear. This CDR3 has 15 residues. V was cut by 3 bases and J by 1 base, with 12 bases left in between. Germline CDR1 reads WNHNN; CDR2 reads SYGVQD (reference sequence).

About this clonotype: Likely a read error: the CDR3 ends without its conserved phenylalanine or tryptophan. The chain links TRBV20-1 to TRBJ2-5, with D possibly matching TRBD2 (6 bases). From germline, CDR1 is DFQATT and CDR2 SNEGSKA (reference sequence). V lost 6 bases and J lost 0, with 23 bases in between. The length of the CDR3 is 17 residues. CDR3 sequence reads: CSAPNPAGGRNQETQYC. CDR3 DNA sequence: TGCAGTGCCCCGAACCCAGCCGGGGGTCGAAACCAAGAGACCCAGTACTGC.

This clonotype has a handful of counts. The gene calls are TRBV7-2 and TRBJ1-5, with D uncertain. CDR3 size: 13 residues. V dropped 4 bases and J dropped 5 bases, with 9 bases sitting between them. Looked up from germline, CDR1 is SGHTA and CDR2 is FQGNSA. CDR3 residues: CASSSREHQPQHF. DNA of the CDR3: TGTGCCAGCAGCTCAAGGGAGCATCAGCCCCAGCATTTT.

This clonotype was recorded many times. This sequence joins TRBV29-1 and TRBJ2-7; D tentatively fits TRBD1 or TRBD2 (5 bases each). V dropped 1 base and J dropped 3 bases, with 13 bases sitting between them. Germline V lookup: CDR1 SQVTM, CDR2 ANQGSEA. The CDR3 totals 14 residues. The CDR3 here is CSVEGGKEDYEQYF. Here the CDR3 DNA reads TGCAGCGTTGAAGGGGGGAAGGAAGACTACGAGCAGTACTTC.

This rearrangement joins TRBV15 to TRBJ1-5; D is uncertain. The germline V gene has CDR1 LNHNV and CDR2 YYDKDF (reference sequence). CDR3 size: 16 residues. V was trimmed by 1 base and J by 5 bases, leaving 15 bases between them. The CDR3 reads CATSRGSHQRDQPQHF. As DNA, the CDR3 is TGTGCCACCAGCAGAGGATCCCACCAGAGAGATCAGCCCCAGCATTTT.

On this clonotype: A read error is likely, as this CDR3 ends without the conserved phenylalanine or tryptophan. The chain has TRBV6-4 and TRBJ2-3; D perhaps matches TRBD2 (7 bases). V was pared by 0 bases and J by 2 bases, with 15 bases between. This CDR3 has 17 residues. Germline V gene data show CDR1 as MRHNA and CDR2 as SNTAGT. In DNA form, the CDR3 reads TGTGCCAGCAGTGACTCGGGCGGGGGCGTTACCACAGATACGCAGTATTAT. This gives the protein CASSDSGGGVTTDTQYY.

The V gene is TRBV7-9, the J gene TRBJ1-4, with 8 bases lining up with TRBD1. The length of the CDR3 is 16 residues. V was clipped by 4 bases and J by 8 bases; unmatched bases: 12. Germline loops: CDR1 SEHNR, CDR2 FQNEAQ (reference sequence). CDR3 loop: CASSYGSGGAEEKLFF. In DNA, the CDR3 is TGTGCCAGCAGCTACGGATCAGGGGGCGCGGAGGAAAAACTGTTTTTT.

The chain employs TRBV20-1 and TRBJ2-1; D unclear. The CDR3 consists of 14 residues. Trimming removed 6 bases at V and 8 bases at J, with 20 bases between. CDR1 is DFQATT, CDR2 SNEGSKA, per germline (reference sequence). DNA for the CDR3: TGCAGTGCGGAATCTTTAAGACGGACCGATGAGCAGTTCTTC. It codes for CSAESLRRTDEQFF.

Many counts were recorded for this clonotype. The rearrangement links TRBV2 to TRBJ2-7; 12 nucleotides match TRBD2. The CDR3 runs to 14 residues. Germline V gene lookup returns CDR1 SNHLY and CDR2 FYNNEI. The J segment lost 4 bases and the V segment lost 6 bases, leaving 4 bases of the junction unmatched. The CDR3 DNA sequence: TGTGCCAGCAGCGGACTAGCGGGGCGTTACGAGCAGTACTTC. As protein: CASSGLAGRYEQYF.

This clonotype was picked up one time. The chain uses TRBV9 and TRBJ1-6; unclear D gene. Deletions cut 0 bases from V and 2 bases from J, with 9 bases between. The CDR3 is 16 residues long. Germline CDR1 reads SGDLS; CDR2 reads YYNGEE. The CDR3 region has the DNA TGTGCCAGCAGCGTAGGCCCGGCTACCTATAATTCACCCCTCCACTTT. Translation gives CASSVGPATYNSPLHF.

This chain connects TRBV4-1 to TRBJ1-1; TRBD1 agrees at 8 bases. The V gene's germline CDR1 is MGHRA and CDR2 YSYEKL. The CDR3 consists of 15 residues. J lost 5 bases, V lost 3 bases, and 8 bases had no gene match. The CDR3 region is CASSQPRDRKTEAFF. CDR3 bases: TGCGCCAGCAGCCAGCCACGGGACAGGAAAACTGAAGCTTTCTTT.

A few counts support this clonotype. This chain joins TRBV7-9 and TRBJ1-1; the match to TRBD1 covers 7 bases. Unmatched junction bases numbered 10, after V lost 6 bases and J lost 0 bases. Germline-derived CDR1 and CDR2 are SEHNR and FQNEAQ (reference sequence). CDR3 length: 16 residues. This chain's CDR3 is CASRPGTANLNTEAFF. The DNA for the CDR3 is TGTGCCAGCAGACCCGGGACAGCCAACTTGAACACTGAAGCTTTCTTT.

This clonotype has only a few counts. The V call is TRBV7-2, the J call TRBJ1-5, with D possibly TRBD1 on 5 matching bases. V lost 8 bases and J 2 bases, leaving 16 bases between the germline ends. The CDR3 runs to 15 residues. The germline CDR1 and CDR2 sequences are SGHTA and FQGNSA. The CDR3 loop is CASSVGGVGNQPQHF. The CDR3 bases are TGTGCCAGCTCGGTCGGGGGAGTTGGCAATCAGCCCCAGCATTTT.

The CDR3 loop is CSAPRRQGGSTEAFF. The CDR3 bases are TGCAGTGCTCCCCGGCGACAGGGCGGGAGCACTGAAGCTTTCTTT. The genes are TRBV20-1 and TRBJ1-1; TRBD1 matches at 7 bases. There are 15 residues in the CDR3. Germline V lookup: CDR1 DFQATT, CDR2 SNEGSKA (reference sequence). V dropped 5 bases and J dropped 4; count of bases not matched to a gene: 13.